Following are 31 T cell receptor beta chains from one sample sequenced in a study of CD8 T cells in ankylosing spondylitis. Their recognized antigens are unknown. Findings and caveats of the study: A TCR beta motif of several highly homologous variants appeared characteristic of ankylosing spondylitis blood.

TCRdb used MiXCR to reprocess the 5' RACE reads, holding one entry per CDR3 protein. The table lists fewer than 500,000 distinct CDR3 sequences, around 20% of them singletons. Sequencing input: blood, either unsorted or a sorted T cell fraction (not recorded which). These TCRs come from a male donor with ankylosing spondylitis.

The chain has TRBV6-5 and TRBJ2-3; unclear D gene. The CDR3 runs 16 residues. CDR1 is MNHEY, CDR2 SVGAGI, per germline. Trimming pared 3 bases from V and 2 bases from J, leaving 15 bases between. The CDR3 coding sequence is TGTGCCAGCAGTTATATCGGACCCGCCACCACAGATACGCAGTATTTT. Translated, it gives CASSYIGPATTDTQYF.

In its sample, this clonotype was seen a few times. This chain uses TRBV7-8 with TRBJ2-3, with 15 bases lining up with TRBD2. Germline V gene data show CDR1 as SGHVS and CDR2 as FQNEAQ. V dropped 4 bases and J dropped 2; count of bases not matched to a gene: 7. This CDR3 has 18 residues. The CDR3 region has the DNA TGTGCCAGCAGCTCCGGGACTAGCGGGAGGATCACCACAGATACGCAGTATTTT. Protein sequence: CASSSGTSGRITTDTQYF.

The V gene is TRBV7-8, the J gene TRBJ2-7; unclear D gene. CDR3 length equals 15 residues. Germline assignment: CDR1 SGHVS and CDR2 FQNEAQ. Trimming took off 4 bases at V and 0 bases at J, with 13 bases between the two ends. The CDR3 protein is CASSYGRILSYEQYF. The DNA of the CDR3 is TGTGCCAGCAGCTACGGCAGGATACTCTCCTACGAGCAGTACTTC.

This clonotype has only a few counts. The rearrangement joins TRBV7-9 to TRBJ2-2, with D possibly matching TRBD1 (5 bases). This CDR3 region has 14 residues. The V gene lost 0 bases and the J gene lost 4 bases, with 6 bases spanning the gap. Germline V gene sequence: CDR1 SEHNR, CDR2 FQNEAQ (reference sequence). In nucleotides, the CDR3 is TGTGCCAGCAGCTTAGCGCAGGGCACCGGGGAGCTGTTTTTT. The encoded protein is CASSLAQGTGELFF.

The count of this clonotype is one. V is TRBV5-1 and J is TRBJ2-2; tentative D call: TRBD2 (6 bases). The CDR3 sequence is 16 residues long. V lost 4 bases, J lost 4 bases, and 17 bases lay in between. Germline V gives CDR1 SGHRS, CDR2 YFSETQ. CDR3 sequence: CASSPGLPRGTGELFF. CDR3 sequence (DNA): TGCGCCAGCAGCCCGGGACTCCCTCGGGGCACCGGGGAGCTGTTTTTT.

This chain joins TRBV11-2 and TRBJ2-7; 7 bases are a match to TRBD2. The CDR3 contains 14 residues. The germline V gene has CDR1 SGHAT and CDR2 FQNNGV. Trimming cost V 2 bases and J 6 bases; bases outside gene matches: 7. DNA of the CDR3: TGTGCCAGCAGCTTAATGCGGGAGCTTGGCGAGCAGTACTTC. Translating gives CASSLMRELGEQYF.

CDR3 sequence reads: CASQTSGRQGEQFF. The CDR3 bases are TGTGCCAGCCAAACTAGCGGACGCCAGGGAGAGCAGTTCTTC. The chain links TRBV28 to TRBJ2-1; 8 bases line up with TRBD2. V gave up 8 bases and J gave up 10 bases; unmatched junction bases: 13. Germline V gene data show CDR1 as MDHEN and CDR2 as SYDVKM. This CDR3 region has 14 residues.

This clonotype was seen more than once but under ten times. The chain combines TRBV9 with TRBJ2-1, with TRBD2 matching over 8 bases. Trimming cost V 0 bases and J 8 bases; bases outside gene matches: 7. Germline V gives CDR1 SGDLS, CDR2 YYNGEE. The CDR3 is 15 residues long. CDR3 sequence: CASSVVGLALDEQFF. The CDR3 DNA is TGTGCCAGCAGCGTAGTTGGACTAGCTTTGGATGAGCAGTTCTTC.

V gene TRBV4-3 combines with J gene TRBJ2-7, with no clear D. CDR1 is LGHNA and CDR2 is YSLEER in the germline V gene. Trimming pared 1 base from V and 0 bases from J, leaving 10 bases between. CDR3 size: 15 residues. CDR3 nucleotide sequence: TGCGCCAGCAGCCAAGCAGGCAGGAGCTCCTACGAGCAGTACTTC. It encodes CASSQAGRSSYEQYF.

V usage is TRBV4-1 and J usage is TRBJ2-7; 11 bases are a match to TRBD2. CDR1 and CDR2 (germline): MGHRA, YSYEKL. Trimming took 2 bases from V and 3 from J; bases not matched to a gene: 9. There are 17 residues in the CDR3. CDR3 sequence: CASSQRLAGYESYEQYF. CDR3 sequence (DNA): TGCGCCAGCAGCCAAAGACTAGCGGGATATGAAAGCTACGAGCAGTACTTC.

The V gene is TRBV18, the J gene TRBJ1-4; D not resolved. The CDR3 extends over 13 amino acids. Germline V gives CDR1 KGHSH, CDR2 LQKENI. Trimming shortened V by 2 bases and J by 4 bases, and 5 bases separated the two germline ends. Here the CDR3 DNA reads TGTGCCAGCTCACCAAGGATTAATGAAAAACTGTTTTTT. Its protein product is CASSPRINEKLFF. The full variable domain, its missing parts supplied by reference TRBV18 and TRBJ1-4, is NAGVMQNPRHLVRRRGQEARLRCSPMKGHSHVYWYRQLPEEGLKFMVYLQKENIIDESGMPKERFSAEFPKEGPSILRIQQVVRGDSAAYFCASSPRINEKLFFGSGTQLSVL.

The V and J genes are TRBV7-9 and TRBJ2-7; 10 bases agree with TRBD1. V trimming: 5 bases; J trimming: 5 bases; junction bases outside the gene matches: 9. CDR3 length: 15 residues. Germline V gives CDR1 SEHNR, CDR2 FQNEAQ (reference sequence). The CDR3 loop is CASSRTGTGVDEQYF. The CDR3 bases are TGTGCCAGCAGCAGAACCGGGACAGGGGTGGACGAGCAGTACTTC.

This chain connects TRBV29-1 to TRBJ1-3; the D is unclear. The CDR3 runs to 11 residues. The V end was cut by 4 bases, the J end by 4 bases, with 5 bases between. Germline lookup yields CDR1 SQVTM and CDR2 ANQGSEA. In nucleotides, the CDR3 is TGCAGCGTTGGTGAAGGAAACACCATATATTTT. Amino acids: CSVGEGNTIYF.

This chain links TRBV7-7 with TRBJ2-2, with TRBD1 matching over 7 bases. The CDR3 extends over 15 amino acids. The germline V gene encodes CDR1 SSHAT and CDR2 FNYEAQ (reference sequence). Trimming cost V 0 bases and J 6 bases; bases outside gene matches: 4. CDR3 sequence: CASSLAHQGAGELFF. DNA of the CDR3: TGTGCCAGCAGCTTAGCACATCAGGGGGCCGGGGAGCTGTTTTTT.

This clonotype was detected a few times. This chain joins TRBV19 and TRBJ2-2; TRBD2 is a possible D gene (6 bases). Looked up from germline, CDR1 is LNHDA and CDR2 is SQIVND (reference sequence). V lost 6 bases, J lost 1 base, and 12 bases lay in between. This CDR3 is 15 amino acids long. The CDR3 sequence: CASRLSGGNTGELFF. The CDR3 DNA reads as TGTGCCAGTAGACTATCCGGGGGGAACACCGGGGAGCTGTTTTTT. The entire variable domain, with the rest obtained from reference TRBV19 and TRBJ2-2, is as follows: DGGITQSPKYLFRKEGQNVTLSCEQNLNHDAMYWYRQDPGQGLRLIYYSQIVNDFQKGDIAEGYSVSREKKESFPLTVTSAQKNPTAFYLCASRLSGGNTGELFFGEGSRLTVL.

Comments on this clonotype: At one end the junction does not follow the germline gene, possibly because of a read error. V and J are TRBV20-1 and TRBJ2-7; 10 bases are a match to TRBD2. Germline CDR1 DFQATT, CDR2 SNEGSKA (reference sequence). CDR3 length: 16 amino acids. DNA of the CDR3: TGCTGTGCTAGGCCCGGGACTAGCGTGTTATCCTACGAGCAGTACTTC. It specifies CCARPGTSVLSYEQYF.

This clonotype occurred a few times. This chain links TRBV5-5 with TRBJ2-7; tentative D call: TRBD1 (6 bases). Germline CDR1 reads SGHKS; CDR2 reads YYEKEE (reference sequence). The V end lost 4 bases, the J end lost 3 bases, and 17 bases lay between the germline ends. This CDR3 has 15 residues. The CDR3 reads CASSRDTFIGYEQYF. In nucleotides, the CDR3 is TGTGCCAGCAGCCGGGACACGTTCATCGGCTACGAGCAGTACTTC. Looking up the rest from reference TRBV5-5 and TRBJ2-7 gives the full variable domain: DAGVTQSPTHLIKTRGQQVTLRCSPISGHKSVSWYQQVLGQGPQFIFQYYEKEERGRGNFPDRFSARQFPNYSSELNVNALLLGDSALYLCASSRDTFIGYEQYFGPGTRLTVT.

In its sample, this clonotype was seen a few times. J is TRBJ2-5 and V is TRBV27, with D uncertain. Germline assignment: CDR1 MNHEY and CDR2 SMNVEV (reference sequence). Trimming pared 1 base from V and 0 bases from J, leaving 3 bases between. The CDR3 runs to 13 residues. The CDR3 sequence is CASSLWYQETQYF. The CDR3 DNA sequence: TGTGCCAGCAGTTTATGGTACCAAGAGACCCAGTACTTC.

The chain joins TRBV25-1 to TRBJ1-1, with TRBD1 as a possible D gene (6 bases). There are 16 residues in the CDR3. The germline V and J ends were trimmed by 6 bases and 1 base, with 18 bases remaining between them. The germline CDR1 and CDR2 sequences are MGHDK and SYGVNS. CDR3: CASSAGTLTPNTEAFF. CDR3 bases: TGTGCCAGCAGCGCCGGGACATTAACACCGAACACTGAAGCTTTCTTT.

This clonotype turned up a few times. The chain couples TRBV7-9 to TRBJ2-1, with D possibly called TRBD1 or TRBD2 (5 bases each). The ends were cut back, 5 bases at V and 4 bases at J, with 12 bases in the middle. The CDR3 is made up of 14 amino acids. Per the germline V gene, CDR1 is SEHNR and CDR2 is FQNEAQ (reference sequence). The DNA of the CDR3 is TGTGCCAGCAGCCACTCGGGACCTTACAATGAGCAGTTCTTC. Encoded protein: CASSHSGPYNEQFF.

The CDR3 DNA is TGTGCCAGCAGTTTAGGGGGGGTGAACACCGGGGAGCTGTTTTTT. Protein product: CASSLGGVNTGELFF. V is TRBV12-3 or TRBV12-4 and J is TRBJ2-2, with D perhaps TRBD2 (6 bases). V was shortened by 1 base and J by 1 base, with 7 bases between the two germline ends. CDR3 length: 15 amino acids.

This sequence joins TRBV5-1 and TRBJ2-2; 7 bases are shared with TRBD1. Germline CDR1 reads SGHRS; CDR2 reads YFSETQ. The CDR3 runs to 15 residues. V shed 5 bases and J 6 bases; nucleotides not matched to a gene: 10. For the CDR3, the DNA is TGCGCCAGCAGTCCACGACAGGGTAGATCCGGGGAGCTGTTTTTT. Translation gives CASSPRQGRSGELFF.

This clonotype was observed a few times. This chain connects TRBV5-1 to TRBJ1-1; D not certain. The germline V gene encodes CDR1 SGHRS and CDR2 YFSETQ. Trimming left V 5 bases short and J 3 bases short, with 11 bases between. This CDR3 contains 13 residues. The CDR3 loop is CASRTGPYTEAFF. The CDR3 DNA is TGCGCCAGCAGAACCGGGCCTTACACTGAAGCTTTCTTT.

The chain recombines TRBV30 with TRBJ2-5, with D hard to call. The germline V gene encodes CDR1 GTSNPN and CDR2 SVGIG (reference sequence). V shed 1 base and J shed 5 bases, with 17 bases lying between them. The CDR3 consists of 15 residues. The chain's CDR3 is CAWSGDGRSSETQYF. In nucleotides, the CDR3 is TGTGCCTGGAGTGGTGACGGAAGGTCTTCGGAGACCCAGTACTTC. The complete variable domain, with remaining parts taken from reference TRBV30 and TRBJ2-5, reads SQTIHQWPATLVQPVGSPLSLECTVEGTSNPNLYWYRQAAGRGLQLLFYSVGIGQISSEVPQNLSASRPQDRQFILSSKKLLLSDSGFYLCAWSGDGRSSETQYFGPGTRLLVL.

This clonotype appeared many times. The V and J genes are TRBV27 and TRBJ2-3; D unclear. V lost 5 bases and J 1 base, leaving 4 bases between the germline ends. The CDR3 loop spans 12 amino acids. The germline V gene encodes CDR1 MNHEY and CDR2 SMNVEV (reference sequence). CDR3 DNA sequence: TGTGCCAGCAGTCGCCGCACAGATACGCAGTATTTT. This gives the protein CASSRRTDTQYF.

A few counts support this clonotype. The chain employs TRBV28 and TRBJ2-4, with D unclear. From germline, CDR1 is MDHEN and CDR2 SYDVKM. The CDR3 length is 13 residues. V lost 3 bases and J lost 3, with 6 bases in between. The CDR3, as DNA: TGTGCCAGCAGTTTCCCGGACAAAAACATTCAGTACTTC. Translating it yields CASSFPDKNIQYF.

This clonotype was seen more than once but under ten times. This chain uses TRBV12-3 or TRBV12-4 with TRBJ1-2, with D unresolved. The CDR3 length is 14 residues. The V and J ends lost 5 bases and 3 bases respectively, with 13 bases between them. CDR3 coding DNA: TGTGCCAGCAGTCATACGACTGTGGACTATGGCTACACCTTC. Its translation is CASSHTTVDYGYTF.

The chain recombines TRBV29-1 with TRBJ2-1, with D unresolved. CDR1 and CDR2 from the germline V gene are SQVTM and ANQGSEA. This CDR3 region has 11 residues. V was trimmed by 7 bases and J by 8 bases, leaving 12 bases between them. The CDR3 sequence: CSANRRHEQFF. The CDR3 region has the DNA TGCAGCGCTAATAGAAGGCATGAGCAGTTCTTC.

The chain joins TRBV3-1 to TRBJ1-6; D not resolved. Trimming stripped 1 base from V and 7 bases from J, with 8 bases between. Germline CDR1 reads LGHDT; CDR2 reads YNNKEL (reference sequence). This CDR3 has 14 residues. CDR3 loop: CASSQGASNSPLHF. CDR3 bases: TGTGCCAGCAGCCAAGGGGCTAGCAATTCACCCCTCCACTTT.

The chain recombines TRBV20-1 with TRBJ2-5; no firm D call. V gave up 6 bases and J gave up 4 bases, with 12 bases separating them. This CDR3 spans 12 amino acids. Germline loops: CDR1 DFQATT, CDR2 SNEGSKA (reference sequence). Here the CDR3 DNA reads TGCAGTGCCTCCCGTGAGAGAGAGACCCAGTACTTC. Protein: CSASRERETQYF.

This clonotype was observed a handful of times. The chain is built from TRBV6-5 and TRBJ1-1, with 9 positions matching TRBD1. The V gene's germline CDR1 is MNHEY and CDR2 SVGAGI. The ends lost 2 bases at V and 5 bases at J; junction bases unmatched: 9. The CDR3 is 16 amino acids. The CDR3 nucleotides are TGTGCCAGCAGTTACCTACCGGACAGGGGACGAACTGAAGCTTTCTTT. Translating it yields CASSYLPDRGRTEAFF.